This T cell receptor beta chain derives from a study of monozygotic twins with inflammatory bowel disease. The study's findings and limits: Possibly because of limited power, concordant and discordant twins showed no difference in repertoire similarity. Using the inverse Simpson index, IBD patients had lower TCRbeta diversity than healthy co-twins.

For every TCR library, around 3,700 ng of total RNA was used. Addition of UMIs with a 6-nucleotide sample barcode was achieved by template switching. TCRdb reprocessed the 5' RACE reads, with one entry per CDR3 protein and no DNA. This sample carries around 230,000 distinct CDR3 sequences, with around 1.5% going to the ten biggest clones. Turning to this clonotype: Its antigen is unknown.

Germline V gives CDR1 SGHRS, CDR2 YFSETQ. The CDR3 is 16 amino acids. The V gene is TRBV5-1, the J gene TRBJ2-3; checking the TCRdb D call of TRBD2 is not possible without DNA. This TCR was sampled from a human donor with ulcerative colitis or Crohn's disease, or a healthy co-twin of an affected twin (not recorded which). The sample comprised blood. The CDR3 loop is CASSQVSGGARDTQYF.